Below, 32 T cell receptor beta chains from the same sample are listed, as sequenced in a study of CD8+ T cells in alopecia areata. As to treatment: oral pan-JAK inhibitor, 5-10 mg twice daily. After isolation, RNA underwent reverse transcription to generate cDNA as the sequencing template. Using immunoSEQ multiplex PCR, the repertoire was profiled, and TCRdb retains in-frame clones only, with some absent. Of over 120,000 clones in the sample, 45% to 65% were seen once. The input for sequencing was CD8+ T cells sorted from blood, taken at week 4, from a patient treated with tofacitinib. These receptors all stem from a human donor with alopecia areata.

The chain has TRBV7-9 and TRBJ1-6, with a possible D match to TRBD1 (5 bases). The CDR3 length is 17 residues. Per germline, CDR1 SEHNR and CDR2 FQNEAQ (reference sequence). V was clipped by 5 bases and J by 10 bases, with 24 bases between them. The CDR3 protein is CASSNPPGQGLESPLHF. CDR3 DNA sequence: TGTGCCAGCAGCAACCCACCGGGTCAGGGCCTAGAATCACCCCTCCACTTT.

V usage is TRBV27 and J usage is TRBJ2-2, with D possibly TRBD1 on 6 matching bases. This CDR3 has 15 residues. V lost 7 bases and J 2 bases, leaving 14 bases between the germline ends. Germline-derived CDR1 and CDR2 are MNHEY and SMNVEV (reference sequence). The CDR3 nucleotides are TGTGCCAGCACGAGCGGACAGCCAAACACCGGGGAGCTGTTTTTT. It codes for CASTSGQPNTGELFF.

The rearrangement links TRBV4-3 to TRBJ2-3; the D gene is possibly TRBD1 (5 bases). The CDR3 is made up of 14 amino acids. The germline V gene has CDR1 LGHNA and CDR2 YSLEER. V was shortened by 2 bases and J by 1 base, with 7 bases between the two germline ends. CDR3 sequence reads: CASSQLGGTDTQYF. CDR3 nucleotides: TGCGCCAGCAGCCAATTAGGGGGCACAGATACGCAGTATTTT.

The chain combines TRBV7-9 with TRBJ2-3; D ambiguous. Trimming pared 5 bases from V and 2 bases from J, leaving 8 bases between. The germline V gene has CDR1 SEHNR and CDR2 FQNEAQ (reference sequence). The CDR3 covers 13 residues. The CDR3 is CASSPRLTDTQYF. In nucleotides, the CDR3 is TGTGCCAGCAGCCCAAGACTCACAGATACGCAGTATTTT.

This sequence joins TRBV27 and TRBJ2-7, with D perhaps matching TRBD1 or TRBD2 (5 bases each). Germline V lookup: CDR1 MNHEY, CDR2 SMNVEV (reference sequence). V lost 6 bases to trimming and J lost 4 bases, with 22 bases between them. This CDR3 spans 16 amino acids. The CDR3, as DNA: TGTGCCAGCAGCCTCTTGAATCGGGGCGGAACATACGAGCAGTACTTC. This codes for CASSLLNRGGTYEQYF.

The chain links TRBV7-2 to TRBJ2-7, with TRBD2 as a possible D gene (5 bases). Germline V gene sequence: CDR1 SGHTA, CDR2 FQGNSA. V lost 6 bases to trimming and J lost 3 bases, with 15 bases between them. The CDR3 is 14 residues long. The CDR3 DNA sequence: TGTGCCAGCAGTCACCTGGGCGGGTTCTACGAGCAGTACTTC. Translating it yields CASSHLGGFYEQYF.

A few counts support this clone. This chain connects TRBV4-1 to TRBJ2-5; 7 nucleotides match TRBD1. The CDR3 is 22 residues long. CDR1 MGHRA and CDR2 YSYEKL come from the germline V gene. The ends lost 1 base at V and 2 bases at J; junction bases unmatched: 25. CDR3 nucleotide sequence: TGCGCCAGCAGCCAAGCCCCCTTCCAGACGGGACAGCGCCCGAAAAAGCAAGAGACCCAGTACTTC. Protein product: CASSQAPFQTGQRPKKQETQYF.

CDR3 nucleotide sequence: TGCGCCAGCAGCCAACCATTAGCGGGGGTAATCTACAATGAGCAGTTCTTC. Translated, it gives CASSQPLAGVIYNEQFF. The chain has TRBV4-1 and TRBJ2-1; 9 nucleotides align to TRBD2. The ends lost 2 bases at V and 3 bases at J; junction bases unmatched: 8. Per germline, CDR1 MGHRA and CDR2 YSYEKL. This CDR3 spans 17 amino acids.

This clone was counted only a few times. The rearrangement uses TRBV25-1 and TRBJ1-1; 7 bases map to TRBD1. The CDR3 has 12 residues. Trimming cost V 6 bases and J 7 bases; bases outside gene matches: 5. The germline V gene has CDR1 MGHDK and CDR2 SYGVNS. CDR3 in DNA: TGTGCCAGCAGAGGGTGGGACAGTGAAGCTTTCTTT. Its protein product is CASRGWDSEAFF.

At least ten counts were recorded for this clone. The sample has other DNA sequences that encode this CDR3 too. The chain combines TRBV6-4 with TRBJ2-3; 7 positions match TRBD2. Germline V gene sequence: CDR1 MRHNA, CDR2 SNTAGT. Trimming cost V 0 bases and J 1 base; bases outside gene matches: 1. This CDR3 comprises 15 residues. The CDR3 spells CASSDSRGGTDTQYF. CDR3 coding DNA: TGTGCCAGCAGTGACTCACGGGGGGGCACAGATACGCAGTATTTT.

Here the CDR3 DNA reads TGTGCCACCAGCATGAGGATCGTGGGGGAAAACATTCAGTACTTC. This translates into CATSMRIVGENIQYF. V and J are TRBV15 and TRBJ2-4, with D possibly being TRBD1 or TRBD2 (5 bases each). Trimming took off 4 bases at V and 5 bases at J, with 15 bases between the two ends. Germline values: CDR1 LNHNV, CDR2 YYDKDF (reference sequence). This CDR3 comprises 15 residues.

J is TRBJ2-3 and V is TRBV5-6; no clear D gene. CDR3 length: 15 amino acids. Germline V lookup: CDR1 SGHDT, CDR2 YYEEEE. V was clipped by 2 bases and J by 2 bases, with 12 bases between them. The CDR3 protein is CASSFSSDLTDTQYF. DNA of the CDR3: TGTGCCAGCAGCTTTAGTTCAGACCTCACAGATACGCAGTATTTT.

This clone was seen more than once but under ten times. The chain combines TRBV5-1 with TRBJ1-1; no clear D. The CDR3 has 13 residues. The germline CDR1 and CDR2 sequences are SGHRS and YFSETQ. Trimming left V 0 bases short and J 3 bases short, with 6 bases between. The CDR3 sequence: CASSLGAYTEAFF. In DNA form, the CDR3 reads TGCGCCAGCAGCTTGGGGGCGTACACTGAAGCTTTCTTT.

This clone has more than one count but fewer than ten. The chain joins TRBV29-1 to TRBJ2-3; D is uncertain. CDR3 length: 14 amino acids. Trimming removed 8 bases from V and 5 bases from J, with 20 bases in between. Germline values: CDR1 SQVTM, CDR2 ANQGSEA. The CDR3, as DNA: TGCAGCTTGCGGCCACAAGGTGTTGAAGATACGCAGTATTTT. Its translation: CSLRPQGVEDTQYF.

V usage is TRBV7-8 and J usage is TRBJ2-3; 7 nucleotides line up with TRBD2. This CDR3 region has 17 residues. V gave up 1 base and J gave up 4 bases; unmatched junction bases: 11. The germline V gene has CDR1 SGHVS and CDR2 FQNEAQ. CDR3 sequence: CASSLEPGLGVADTQYF. The CDR3 region has the DNA TGTGCCAGCAGCTTAGAGCCCGGACTAGGAGTAGCAGATACGCAGTATTTT.

The chain links TRBV14 to TRBJ2-1, with a weak D call TRBD2 (6 bases). V was cut by 1 base and J by 3 bases, with 10 bases left in between. Germline V gene data show CDR1 as SGHDN and CDR2 as FVKESK. The CDR3 runs to 15 residues. The CDR3 region has the DNA TGTGCCAGCAGCCAAGCGGGACTTTTCTACAATGAGCAGTTCTTC. Its translation is CASSQAGLFYNEQFF. Full variable domain (remainder filled in from reference TRBV14 and TRBJ2-1): EAGVTQFPSHSVIEKGQTVTLRCDPISGHDNLYWYRRVMGKEIKFLLHFVKESKQDESGMPNNRFLAERTGGTYSTLKVQPAELEDSGVYFCASSQAGLFYNEQFFGPGTRLTVL.

The chain's CDR3 is CASSLGGSGGTKGGELFF. CDR3 sequence (DNA): TGTGCCAGCAGCTTAGGAGGTAGCGGGGGGACGAAAGGCGGGGAGCTGTTTTTT. This chain links TRBV7-8 with TRBJ2-2; 10 bases are a match to TRBD2. Germline-derived CDR1 and CDR2 are SGHVS and FQNEAQ. V trimming: 1 base; J trimming: 7 bases; junction bases outside the gene matches: 12. CDR3 length: 18 amino acids. Based on the CDR3 plus reference TRBV7-8 and TRBJ2-2, the full variable domain is GAGVSQSPRYKVAKRGQDVALRCDPISGHVSLFWYQQALGQGPEFLTYFQNEAQLDKSGLPSDRFFAERPEGSVSTLKIQRTQQEDSAVYLCASSLGGSGGTKGGELFFGEGSRLTVL.

This clone was seen many times. V and J are TRBV2 and TRBJ1-2; the D is unclear. The CDR3 loop spans 11 amino acids. With 8 bases removed from V and 8 bases from J, the gap between germline ends came to 12 bases. Germline loops: CDR1 SNHLY, CDR2 FYNNEI. CDR3 amino acids: CASLFQTGYTF. The CDR3 DNA follows: TGTGCCAGCCTTTTTCAAACCGGCTACACCTTC.

This CDR3 reads CASSRTAHSSYNEQFF. CDR3 DNA sequence: TGTGCCAGCAGTCGGACCGCGCACAGCTCCTACAATGAGCAGTTCTTC. The V gene is TRBV7-8, the J gene TRBJ2-1; D remains ambiguous. Germline CDR1 is SGHVS and CDR2 is FQNEAQ. The CDR3 has 16 amino acids. V shed 6 bases and J shed 0 bases, with 15 bases lying between them.

The chain carries TRBV27 and TRBJ1-1; D unresolved. V was shortened by 6 bases and J by 3 bases, with 14 bases between the two germline ends. The CDR3 totals 14 residues. Per the germline V gene, CDR1 is MNHEY and CDR2 is SMNVEV (reference sequence). The CDR3 is CASSRQGLHTEAFF. The CDR3 bases are TGTGCCAGCAGCCGGCAAGGGCTTCACACTGAAGCTTTCTTT.

V and J are TRBV9 and TRBJ1-1; a possible D gene is TRBD1 (5 bases). The germline V gene has CDR1 SGDLS and CDR2 YYNGEE. The CDR3 loop spans 13 amino acids. V lost 7 bases to trimming and J lost 4 bases, with 14 bases between them. The DNA for the CDR3 is TGTGCCAGCCAGCGTATGGGGGGCACTGAAGCTTTCTTT. It encodes CASQRMGGTEAFF. Complete variable domain (other parts from reference TRBV9 and TRBJ1-1): DSGVTQTPKHLITATGQRVTLRCSPRSGDLSVYWYQQSLDQGLQFLIQYYNGEERAKGNILERFSAQQFPDLHSELNLSSLELGDSALYFCASQRMGGTEAFFGQGTRLTVV.

The chain uses TRBV6-6 and TRBJ1-2; no firm D call. The CDR3 has 16 residues. The germline V gene encodes CDR1 MNHNY and CDR2 SVGAGI (reference sequence). Trimming took 2 bases from V and 4 from J, leaving 17 bases between them. This CDR3 is CASSYDFNHRRYGYTF. The DNA of the CDR3 is TGTGCCAGCAGTTACGACTTCAACCACCGACGCTATGGCTACACCTTC.

The V call is TRBV29-1, the J call TRBJ2-5, with TRBD1 as a possible D gene (5 bases). The CDR3 sequence is 12 residues long. Germline-derived CDR1 and CDR2 are SQVTM and ANQGSEA. V lost 7 bases and J 3 bases, leaving 12 bases between the germline ends. CDR3 amino acids: CSAPGLEETQYF. The CDR3, as DNA: TGCAGCGCCCCAGGGCTAGAAGAGACCCAGTACTTC.

The V and J genes are TRBV27 and TRBJ1-1, with unresolved D. Germline V CDR1 and CDR2: MNHEY, SMNVEV (reference sequence). Between the trimmed V and J ends, which lost 2 bases and 1 base, there was a span of 14 bases. The CDR3 is made up of 16 amino acids. In DNA form, the CDR3 reads TGTGCCAGCAGTTTAAATATTCTTGTTTGGAACACTGAAGCTTTCTTT. Translating it yields CASSLNILVWNTEAFF.

The V gene is TRBV29-1, the J gene TRBJ1-5; D gene uncertain. Looked up from germline, CDR1 is SQVTM and CDR2 is ANQGSEA. This CDR3 has 13 residues. V lost 5 bases and J lost 2, with 10 bases in between. CDR3 nucleotides: TGCAGCGTTCGGGGAGGAGGCAATCAGCCCCAGCATTTT. Its translation is CSVRGGGNQPQHF.

The chain recombines TRBV29-1 with TRBJ2-1; D ambiguous. This CDR3 region has 13 residues. V lost 1 base and J lost 4, with 8 bases in between. The germline V gene encodes CDR1 SQVTM and CDR2 ANQGSEA. This CDR3 reads CSVEGPQYNEQFF. For the CDR3, the DNA is TGCAGCGTTGAAGGGCCACAGTACAATGAGCAGTTCTTC.

This clone was found a few times. CDR3 bases: TGCGCCAGCAGCTTGGAGCCGCGGCTGGGGGGCGATGAGCAGTTCTTC. It is translated as CASSLEPRLGGDEQFF. The J gene is TRBJ2-1, the V gene TRBV5-1; either TRBD1 or TRBD2 may supply D (6 bases each). This CDR3 region has 16 residues. Germline V gives CDR1 SGHRS, CDR2 YFSETQ. Trimming removed 0 bases at V and 8 bases at J, with 18 bases between.

The CDR3 sequence is CASSPPSSGANVLTF. Written as DNA, the CDR3 is TGCGCCAGCAGCCCCCCAAGCTCTGGGGCCAACGTCCTGACTTTC. The J gene is TRBJ2-6, the V gene TRBV5-1; no definite D call. This CDR3 spans 15 amino acids. Germline lookup yields CDR1 SGHRS and CDR2 YFSETQ. V lost 4 bases and J 0 bases, leaving 8 bases between the germline ends. Full variable domain (rest looked up from reference TRBV5-1 and TRBJ2-6): KAGVTQTPRYLIKTRGQQVTLSCSPISGHRSVSWYQQTPGQGLQFLFEYFSETQRNKGNFPGRFSGRQFSNSRSEMNVSTLELGDSALYLCASSPPSSGANVLTFGAGSRLTVL.

This chain links TRBV29-1 with TRBJ1-2; 7 bases map to TRBD1. Germline V lookup: CDR1 SQVTM, CDR2 ANQGSEA. The CDR3 loop spans 15 amino acids. With V trimmed by 3 bases and J by 3 bases, 10 bases remained unmatched. DNA of the CDR3: TGCAGCGTTGACCCCCTACGACAGGGCGACTATGGCTACACCTTC. Amino acid sequence: CSVDPLRQGDYGYTF.

The CDR3 nucleotides read TGTGCCAGCAGCCCGAGTCCCGGGACAGGGGAGGACTACGAGCAGTACTTC. This sequence encodes CASSPSPGTGEDYEQYF. The J gene is TRBJ2-7, the V gene TRBV7-9; 10 bases match TRBD1. The V gene's germline CDR1 is SEHNR and CDR2 FQNEAQ (reference sequence). The V and J ends lost 5 bases and 3 bases, in that order; junction bases with no gene match: 13. This CDR3 is 17 amino acids long.

The chain links TRBV6-5 to TRBJ2-5, with unresolved D. CDR1 is MNHEY and CDR2 is SVGAGI in the germline V gene. V was shortened by 5 bases and J by 4 bases, with 14 bases between the two germline ends. This CDR3 comprises 14 residues. DNA for the CDR3: TGTGCCAGCAGTCTCTTCGGTGATAGAGAGACCCAGTACTTC. Translated: CASSLFGDRETQYF.

V usage is TRBV29-1 and J usage is TRBJ2-5; 7 bases are shared with TRBD1. V lost 0 bases and J lost 2; bases outside the gene matches: 3. Germline assignment: CDR1 SQVTM and CDR2 ANQGSEA. The CDR3 sequence is 14 residues long. Here the CDR3 reads CSVEDWDRQETQYF. CDR3 nucleotides: TGCAGCGTTGAAGATTGGGACAGACAAGAGACCCAGTACTTC. The full variable domain, rest sourced from reference TRBV29-1 and TRBJ2-5, is SAVISQKPSRDICQRGTSLTIQCQVDSQVTMMFWYRQQPGQSLTLIATANQGSEATYESGFVIDKFPISRPNLTFSTLTVSNMSPEDSSIYLCSVEDWDRQETQYFGPGTRLLVL.